The T cell receptor beta chain under discussion was sequenced for a study of T cells in Graves' hyperthyroidism and ophthalmopathy. Regarding the study as a whole: Researchers found most expanded thyroid clonotypes above 0.001 in blood as well. Ophthalmopathy and stable hyperthyroidism were told apart by a 13 V-J model.

This sample holds PBMCs from under 11 ml fresh peripheral blood. Note on this clonotype: Antigen specificity is unknown.

RNA transcripts were the template for amplifying TCR beta CDR3 regions. The TCR CDR3 was amplified in a first-round RT-PCR using the HTBI primer set. Using its own MiXCR run on the multiplex PCR reads, TCRdb lists one record per CDR3 protein. The sample includes under 300,000 distinct CDR3 sequences, 22% seen only once; the top ten take over 55%. Trimming pared 1 base from V and 0 bases from J, leaving 10 bases between. The CDR3 runs 15 residues. Germline loops: CDR1 GTSNPN, CDR2 SVGIG (reference sequence). Sequenced material: blood. V and J are TRBV30 and TRBJ2-1, with D perhaps TRBD2 (5 bases). The receptor was isolated from a man aged 30-40 years with Graves' ophthalmopathy. The CDR3 sequence is CAWSADSSSYNEQFF. Here the CDR3 DNA reads TGTGCCTGGAGTGCGGACTCGAGCTCCTACAATGAGCAGTTCTTC.